The sequence of this TCR beta chain was determined in a study of cytomegalovirus exposure and HLA in healthy donors. PCR involved 60 Vbeta and 13 Jbeta primers. Generated by immunoSEQ multiplex PCR, the TCRdb table keeps only in-frame clones and is missing some. Of under 200,000 clones in the sample, 80% were seen once. Study observations and caveats: TCR beta V- and J-gene trimming, according to a later analysis, was linked to a missense DCLRE1C variant. Accurate prediction of HLA-A and HLA-B alleles (for most subjects) was reportedly achieved from TCR beta sequences.

As for this clone: Its antigen is undetermined.

The ends were cut back, 5 bases at V and 2 bases at J, with 9 bases in the middle. Germline assignment: CDR1 SEHNR and CDR2 FQNEAQ (reference sequence). This CDR3 has 14 residues. The chain carries TRBV7-9 and TRBJ1-4, with D perhaps matching TRBD1 (6 bases). The sequence came from a man aged 40-49 years in good health and CMV-seronegative. The sample comprised PBMCs. Here the CDR3 reads CASSPGQTNEKLFF. The CDR3, as DNA: TGTGCCAGCAGCCCTGGACAGACTAATGAAAAACTGTTTTTT.